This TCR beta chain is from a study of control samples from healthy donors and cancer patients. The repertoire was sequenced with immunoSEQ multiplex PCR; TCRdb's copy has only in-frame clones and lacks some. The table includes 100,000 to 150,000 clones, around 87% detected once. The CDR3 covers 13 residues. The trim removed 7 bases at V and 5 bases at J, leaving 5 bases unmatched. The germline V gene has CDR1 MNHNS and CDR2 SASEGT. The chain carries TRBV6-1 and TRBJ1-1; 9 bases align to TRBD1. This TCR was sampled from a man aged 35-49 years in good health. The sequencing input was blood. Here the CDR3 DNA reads TGTGCCAGCACCTACGGGACAGGGACTGAAGCTTTCTTT. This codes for CASTYGTGTEAFF.